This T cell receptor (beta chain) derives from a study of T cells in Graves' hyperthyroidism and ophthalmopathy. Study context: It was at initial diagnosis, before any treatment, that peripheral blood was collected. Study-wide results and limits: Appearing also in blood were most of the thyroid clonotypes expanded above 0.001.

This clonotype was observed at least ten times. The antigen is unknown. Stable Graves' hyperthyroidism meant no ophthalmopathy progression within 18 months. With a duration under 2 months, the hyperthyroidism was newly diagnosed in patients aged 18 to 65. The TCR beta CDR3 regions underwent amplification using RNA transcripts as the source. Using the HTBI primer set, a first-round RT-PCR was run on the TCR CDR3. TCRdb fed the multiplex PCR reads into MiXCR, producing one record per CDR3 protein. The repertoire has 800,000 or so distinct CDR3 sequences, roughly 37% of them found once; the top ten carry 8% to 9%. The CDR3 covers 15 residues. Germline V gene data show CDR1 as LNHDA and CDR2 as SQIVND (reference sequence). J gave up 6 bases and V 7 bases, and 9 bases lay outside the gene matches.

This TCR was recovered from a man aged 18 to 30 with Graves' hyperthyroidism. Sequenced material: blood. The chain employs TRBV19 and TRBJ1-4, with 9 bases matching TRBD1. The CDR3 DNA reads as TGTGCCAGTAAATCAGGACAGGGGACCGATGAAAAACTGTTTTTT. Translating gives CASKSGQGTDEKLFF. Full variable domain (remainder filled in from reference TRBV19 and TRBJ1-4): DGGITQSPKYLFRKEGQNVTLSCEQNLNHDAMYWYRQDPGQGLRLIYYSQIVNDFQKGDIAEGYSVSREKKESFPLTVTSAQKNPTAFYLCASKSGQGTDEKLFFGSGTQLSVL.